One sample yielded the 26 T cell receptor beta chains listed below, sequenced in a study of blood T cell repertoires in COVID-19 (dated by TCRdb to the early 2020s). Library generation was performed with the immunoSEQ multiplex PCR assay. What TCRdb holds here is the immuneACCESS table cut down to in-frame rearrangements. Part of the clones is not present; checked against another copy, under half of the missing clones reflect an unresolved V gene, and the others are unexplained. This sample comprises about 270,000 clones, approximately 80% of them detected only once. The leading ten clones occupy about 2.9% of the sample. Sequencing was carried out using peripheral blood. The receptors come from a woman aged 55-69 years with active or convalescent COVID-19.

The chain uses TRBV12-2 and TRBJ2-7; TRBD2 is the table's D call and was not checked against the DNA. TRBV12-2 is flagged as a pseudogene. This CDR3 region has 17 residues. The DNA of the CDR3 is TGTGCAAGTCGCTTAGAGGGTAGGCGGGGGAGCTCCTACGAGCAGTACTTC. Translated, it gives CASRLEGRRGSSYEQYF.

The chain has TRBV3-1 (or the pseudogene TRBV3-2) and TRBJ1-5; D perhaps matches TRBD1 (5 bases). The CDR3 is 16 residues long. The V and J ends lost 1 base and 2 bases respectively, with 12 bases between them. Germline V gene lookup returns CDR1 LGHDT and CDR2 YNNKEL (reference sequence). The CDR3 region has the DNA TGTGCCAGCAGCCAAGCAGGAGGGGATGGCAATCAGCCCCAGCATTTT. It is translated as CASSQAGGDGNQPQHF.

The J gene is TRBJ2-3, the V gene TRBV11-2; tentative D call: TRBD2 (6 bases). Germline lookup yields CDR1 SGHAT and CDR2 FQNNGV. This CDR3 is built from 16 residues. Deletions cut 3 bases from V and 6 bases from J, with 19 bases between. CDR3 bases: TGTGCCAGCAGCTTTGTGTTCTCTGGGGCGGGGGATACGCAGTATTTT. Residues: CASSFVFSGAGDTQYF. Full variable domain (missing parts from reference TRBV11-2 and TRBJ2-3): EAGVAQSPRYKIIEKRQSVAFWCNPISGHATLYWYQQILGQGPKLLIQFQNNGVVDDSQLPKDRFSAERLKGVDSTLKIQPAKLEDSAVYLCASSFVFSGAGDTQYFGPGTRLTVL.

The rearrangement joins TRBV2 to TRBJ1-4; possibly TRBD1 for D (6 bases). Trimming cost V 6 bases and J 2 bases, with 16 bases left between them. The CDR3 sequence is 16 residues long. Looked up from germline, CDR1 is SNHLY and CDR2 is FYNNEI. CDR3 DNA sequence: TGTGCCAGCAGCCTACAGGGTCAGGTGACTAATGAAAAACTGTTTTTT. Amino acids: CASSLQGQVTNEKLFF. Full variable domain (outside the CDR3, taken from reference TRBV2 and TRBJ1-4): EPEVTQTPSHQVTQMGQEVILRCVPISNHLYFYWYRQILGQKVEFLVSFYNNEISEKSEIFDDQFSVERPDGSNFTLKIRSTKLEDSAMYFCASSLQGQVTNEKLFFGSGTQLSVL.

V and J are TRBV6-5 and TRBJ2-3; 8 nucleotides line up with TRBD1. The junction had 9 bases not matched to a gene; V was cut back by 6 bases and J by 4 bases. The CDR3 is made up of 15 amino acids. Germline V gene data show CDR1 as MNHEY and CDR2 as SVGAGI. Here the CDR3 reads CASSPGTGRPDTQYF. DNA for the CDR3: TGTGCCAGCAGCCCCGGGACAGGTAGGCCAGATACGCAGTATTTT.

The V and J genes are TRBV30 and TRBJ2-7; TRBD1 agrees at 11 bases. The CDR3 has 13 residues. Germline CDR1 reads GTSNPN; CDR2 reads SVGIG (reference sequence). Trimming at V came to 7 bases and at J to 5 bases, leaving 7 bases not matched to a gene. The CDR3 DNA follows: TGTGCCTTCCGGGACAGGGGGATCCACGAGCAGTACTTC. This codes for CAFRDRGIHEQYF.

This chain links TRBV7-2 with TRBJ1-5, with 7 bases identical to TRBD1. Germline V CDR1 and CDR2: SGHTA, FQGNSA. Trimming took 5 bases from V and 7 from J; bases not matched to a gene: 17. This CDR3 is built from 17 residues. The CDR3 DNA reads TGTGCCAGCAGCCCAGGGCCTGACAGGGCGCCCAGGCAGCCCCAGCATTTT. This translates into CASSPGPDRAPRQPQHF. Filled out from reference TRBV7-2 and TRBJ1-5, the complete variable domain reads GAGVSQSPSNKVTEKGKDVELRCDPISGHTALYWYRQSLGQGLEFLIYFQGNSAPDKSGLPSDRFSAERTGGSVSTLTIQRTQQEDSAVYLCASSPGPDRAPRQPQHFGDGTRLSIL.

The chain recombines TRBV19 with TRBJ2-3, with TRBD2 matching over 7 bases. Trimming cost V 5 bases and J 0 bases; bases outside gene matches: 2. The CDR3 runs to 14 residues. In germline, CDR1 is LNHDA, CDR2 SQIVND (reference sequence). CDR3 nucleotide sequence: TGTGCCAGTAGTCCCGGGGGGAGCACAGATACGCAGTATTTT. Protein: CASSPGGSTDTQYF. The variable domain in full, with the rest retrieved from reference TRBV19 and TRBJ2-3, is DGGITQSPKYLFRKEGQNVTLSCEQNLNHDAMYWYRQDPGQGLRLIYYSQIVNDFQKGDIAEGYSVSREKKESFPLTVTSAQKNPTAFYLCASSPGGSTDTQYFGPGTRLTVL.

This clone occurred once. The chain combines TRBV19 with TRBJ1-1; a weak D match, TRBD1 (5 bases). The CDR3 is made up of 14 amino acids. Germline CDR1 LNHDA, CDR2 SQIVND (reference sequence). Trimming cost V 6 bases and J 0 bases, with 11 bases left between them. CDR3: CASSAGRLNTEAFF. DNA for the CDR3: TGTGCCAGTAGCGCAGGGAGGTTGAACACTGAAGCTTTCTTT.

This chain joins TRBV5-1 and TRBJ1-1; the match to TRBD1 covers 7 bases. Per the germline V gene, CDR1 is SGHRS and CDR2 is YFSETQ. The CDR3 covers 14 residues. Trimming removed 4 bases from V and 1 base from J; junction bases left unmatched: 4. Written as DNA, the CDR3 is TGCGCCAGCAGCACCGGGACAGAGAACACTGAAGCTTTCTTT. Its translation is CASSTGTENTEAFF.

The rearrangement joins TRBV5-1 to TRBJ1-5; 7 positions match TRBD1. CDR3 length equals 15 residues. After removal of 4 bases from V and 0 bases from J, the junction contained 4 bases not matched to a gene. Germline lookup yields CDR1 SGHRS and CDR2 YFSETQ. CDR3 nucleotide sequence: TGCGCCAGCAGCCCGGGACAGTATAGCAATCAGCCCCAGCATTTT. Residues: CASSPGQYSNQPQHF.

The chain employs TRBV3-1 (or the pseudogene TRBV3-2) and TRBJ1-2; 8 bases are a match to TRBD1. With V trimmed by 6 bases and J by 4 bases, 4 bases remained unmatched. Germline values: CDR1 LGHDT, CDR2 YNNKEL (reference sequence). This CDR3 spans 13 amino acids. This CDR3 reads CASRGQVGYGYTF. The CDR3 nucleotides are TGTGCCAGCAGGGGACAGGTCGGCTATGGCTACACCTTC.

V usage is TRBV27 and J usage is TRBJ1-1, with no clear D. With 3 bases removed from V and 3 bases from J, the gap between germline ends came to 8 bases. The CDR3 is 13 residues long. Germline CDR1 and CDR2: MNHEY and SMNVEV (reference sequence). The CDR3 DNA follows: TGTGCCAGCAGTTTGAGGGCCGACACTGAAGCTTTCTTT. Protein sequence: CASSLRADTEAFF.

This sequence joins TRBV7-9 and TRBJ1-1; 7 bases map to TRBD1. The CDR3 loop spans 15 amino acids. Germline V gives CDR1 SEHNR, CDR2 FQNEAQ (reference sequence). V shed 6 bases, J shed 4 bases, and the junction held 11 bases outside the gene matches. The CDR3 nucleotides are TGTGCCAGCAGACCCCCGACAGGGTTGAGCACTGAAGCTTTCTTT. Translated: CASRPPTGLSTEAFF.

The chain carries TRBV7-6 and TRBJ2-7; 10 positions match TRBD1. CDR1 and CDR2 (germline): SGHVS, FNYEAQ. J was trimmed by 2 bases and V by 3 bases; bases with no gene match: 10. The CDR3 runs 17 residues. The CDR3 protein is CASSLGGGQGLPYEQYF. CDR3 bases: TGTGCCAGCAGCTTGGGGGGGGGACAGGGGCTCCCCTACGAGCAGTACTTC.

In its sample, this clone was seen once. The chain recombines TRBV7-3 with TRBJ1-2, with TRBD1 matching 8 bases. CDR1 and CDR2 from the germline V gene are SGHTA and FQGTGA. The CDR3 is 14 residues long. Unmatched junction bases numbered 8, after V lost 5 bases and J lost 6 bases. The CDR3 bases are TGTGCCAGCAGCACAGCGGCAGGGGGCAATGGCTACACCTTC. Its translation is CASSTAAGGNGYTF.

The chain carries TRBV5-4 and TRBJ1-3, with 8 bases lining up with TRBD1. V dropped 2 bases and J dropped 2; count of bases not matched to a gene: 0. The CDR3 has 14 residues. The germline CDR1 and CDR2 sequences are SGHNT and YYREEE (reference sequence). The CDR3 sequence is CASSLQGAGNTIYF. DNA for the CDR3: TGTGCCAGCAGCTTACAGGGGGCTGGAAACACCATATATTTT.

The V and J genes are TRBV25-1 and TRBJ1-2; D is undetermined. The ends were cut back, 1 base at V and 7 bases at J, with 10 bases in the middle. This CDR3 has 13 amino acids. Germline V gives CDR1 MGHDK, CDR2 SYGVNS. This chain's CDR3 is CASSESPPRGYTF. CDR3 DNA: TGTGCCAGCAGTGAATCCCCCCCTCGTGGCTACACCTTC.

The chain employs TRBV7-8 and TRBJ2-5, with D possibly being TRBD2 (6 bases). V was clipped by 4 bases and J by 5 bases, with 14 bases between them. This CDR3 contains 14 residues. CDR1 is SGHVS, CDR2 FQNEAQ, per germline. In DNA, the CDR3 is TGTGCCAGCAGCTACCAGTCCCGGGGGGAGACCCAGTACTTC. Its protein product is CASSYQSRGETQYF. The full variable domain, completed using reference TRBV7-8 and TRBJ2-5, is GAGVSQSPRYKVAKRGQDVALRCDPISGHVSLFWYQQALGQGPEFLTYFQNEAQLDKSGLPSDRFFAERPEGSVSTLKIQRTQQEDSAVYLCASSYQSRGETQYFGPGTRLLVL.

The chain combines TRBV29-1 with TRBJ1-2; D might be TRBD1 (5 bases). This CDR3 has 12 residues. Germline V gene sequence: CDR1 SQVTM, CDR2 ANQGSEA. Trimming shortened V by 7 bases and J by 8 bases, and 17 bases separated the two germline ends. DNA for the CDR3: TGCAGCGCTGGGGGACTTTCAGACGGCTACACCTTC. Residues: CSAGGLSDGYTF. Using reference TRBV29-1 and TRBJ1-2 for the parts outside the CDR3, the full variable domain is SAVISQKPSRDICQRGTSLTIQCQVDSQVTMMFWYRQQPGQSLTLIATANQGSEATYESGFVIDKFPISRPNLTFSTLTVSNMSPEDSSIYLCSAGGLSDGYTFGSGTRLTVV.

This chain connects TRBV9 to TRBJ2-3, with a tentative D call TRBD2 (6 bases). The germline CDR1 and CDR2 sequences are SGDLS and YYNGEE. V was pared by 0 bases and J by 3 bases, with 11 bases between. The CDR3 runs to 15 residues. The CDR3 spells CASSVVAGLTDTQYF. CDR3 nucleotides: TGTGCCAGCAGCGTAGTCGCGGGGTTAACAGATACGCAGTATTTT.

The chain combines TRBV3-1 (or the pseudogene TRBV3-2) with TRBJ2-7, with D possibly being TRBD2 (6 bases). Germline V gene lookup returns CDR1 LGHDT and CDR2 YNNKEL (reference sequence). This CDR3 region has 13 residues. V gave up 8 bases and J gave up 7 bases, with 18 bases separating them. CDR3 in amino acids: CASCVGVGGEQYF. CDR3 DNA sequence: TGTGCCAGCTGCGTCGGGGTCGGAGGGGAGCAGTACTTC.

The rearrangement joins TRBV18 to TRBJ1-1, with TRBD1 matching over 8 bases. The V gene end was trimmed by 3 bases and the J gene end by 3 bases; junction bases not matched to a gene: 3. The CDR3 contains 14 residues. The germline V gene has CDR1 KGHSH and CDR2 LQKENI. The CDR3 DNA follows: TGTGCCAGCTCACCTATGACAGGGGACACTGAAGCTTTCTTT. Translating gives CASSPMTGDTEAFF.

This clone is a singleton in its sample. The V gene is TRBV5-4, the J gene TRBJ1-6; D not certain. V lost 4 bases to trimming and J lost 0 bases, with 8 bases between them. CDR3 size: 15 residues. Germline V lookup: CDR1 SGHNT, CDR2 YYREEE (reference sequence). CDR3 region: CASSQTSSYNSPLHF. The DNA of the CDR3 is TGTGCCAGCAGCCAGACAAGCTCCTATAATTCACCCCTCCACTTT. Full variable domain (missing parts from reference TRBV5-4 and TRBJ1-6): ETGVTQSPTHLIKTRGQQVTLRCSSQSGHNTVSWYQQALGQGPQFIFQYYREEENGRGNFPPRFSGLQFPNYSSELNVNALELDDSALYLCASSQTSSYNSPLHFGNGTRLTVT.

The chain is built from TRBV10-1 and TRBJ1-2; no clear D gene. Germline values: CDR1 WNHNN, CDR2 SYGVQD (reference sequence). The CDR3 runs to 14 residues. With 8 bases removed from V and 0 bases from J, the gap between germline ends came to 13 bases. The CDR3: CASGDGRANYGYTF. In DNA, the CDR3 is TGCGCCAGCGGAGACGGTCGAGCTAACTATGGCTACACCTTC.

The chain combines TRBV30 with TRBJ1-1; D may be TRBD1 (6 bases). Looked up from germline, CDR1 is GTSNPN and CDR2 is SVGIG (reference sequence). V was trimmed by 2 bases and J by 6 bases, leaving 16 bases between them. The CDR3 runs to 14 residues. CDR3 sequence reads: CAWSQGFNNAEAFF. The DNA for the CDR3 is TGTGCCTGGAGTCAGGGGTTCAATAACGCTGAAGCTTTCTTT.